What follows describes a single TCR beta chain. Its specificity is unknown. In the PCR, 60 Vbeta and 13 Jbeta primers were used. Clones were sequenced by immunoSEQ multiplex PCR, and TCRdb holds only the in-frame ones, with some missing. This sample has over 100,000 clones, with 75% to 80% found just once. The data originate from a study of cytomegalovirus exposure and HLA in healthy donors. Study background: The Caucasian-associated ancestry cluster held 65% to 90% of around 380 genotyped donors. Study outcomes and limitations: Several of the most significant clusters appeared, in a later analysis, to be linked to common viral pathogens. When a later analysis was performed, an Asian-associated ancestry cluster reportedly had fewer N-insertions than the approximately 700-donor mean.

Trimming cost V 4 bases and J 7 bases, with 11 bases left between them. Germline CDR1 and CDR2: MNHEY and SMNVEV (reference sequence). The CDR3 totals 13 residues. V is TRBV27 and J is TRBJ1-5; D remains unclear. The specimen was PBMCs. The sequence came from a young woman in good health and CMV-seropositive. CDR3: CASSSGGRQPQHF. The DNA of the CDR3 is TGTGCCAGCAGTTCCGGTGGGCGCCAGCCCCAGCATTTT.